These 16 T cell receptor beta chains share one sample of origin, sequenced in a study of cytomegalovirus exposure and HLA in healthy donors. PCR involved 60 Vbeta and 13 Jbeta primers. TCRdb's copy holds only in-frame clones and misses some; the assay was immunoSEQ multiplex PCR. The sample lists around 110,000 clones; 70% to 80% were seen once. Sequencing was performed on PBMCs. The source of these receptors is a man aged 25-40 years in good health and CMV-seropositive.

The rearrangement links TRBV11-3 to TRBJ1-2; D gene uncertain. This CDR3 has 13 amino acids. Germline CDR1 SGHNT, CDR2 YENEEA. The V end lost 4 bases, the J end lost 8 bases, and 14 bases lay between the germline ends. Written as DNA, the CDR3 is TGTGCCAGCAGCTCTACGCGGGTCGGAGGCTACACCTTC. It codes for CASSSTRVGGYTF.

The chain recombines TRBV4-1 with TRBJ2-7; the D gene is possibly TRBD2 (5 bases). The germline gives CDR1 MGHRA, CDR2 YSYEKL. The CDR3 is 15 residues long. The V end lost 4 bases, the J end lost 4 bases, and 17 bases lay between the germline ends. This CDR3 is CASSPYLRTSYEQYF. The CDR3 region has the DNA TGCGCCAGCAGCCCTTACCTCAGGACTTCTTACGAGCAGTACTTC.

The DNA for the CDR3 is TGTGCCAGAGGGGAATGGGGTGAGCAGTTCTTC. As protein: CARGEWGEQFF. This chain links TRBV6-1 with TRBJ2-1; TRBD1 is a possible D gene (5 bases). The V end was cut by 9 bases, the J end by 9 bases, with 12 bases between. In germline, CDR1 is MNHNS, CDR2 SASEGT. The CDR3 loop spans 11 amino acids.

Details on this clone: This likely comes from a read error, as the CDR3 has no conserved phenylalanine or tryptophan at its end. It is unclear where the CDR3 begins or ends on the DNA, so no DNA is shown, and the CDR3 is as TCRdb lists it. V and J are TRBV14 and TRBJ2-7; the table's D call of TRBD1 was not tested on the DNA. Germline V lookup: CDR1 SGHDN, CDR2 FVKESK. The CDR3 is made up of 12 amino acids, end residues included. CDR3 sequence reads: CASSPRQPASII.

This clone was seen once. This chain uses TRBV4-3 with TRBJ2-3; 7 bases map to TRBD2. After removal of 2 bases from V and 1 base from J, the junction contained 9 bases not matched to a gene. The germline CDR1 and CDR2 sequences are LGHNA and YSLEER. The CDR3 is 17 residues long. In DNA form, the CDR3 reads TGCGCCAGCAGCCAAACCAGAGGGGCGGGGGGCACAGATACGCAGTATTTT. Residues: CASSQTRGAGGTDTQYF.

The chain combines TRBV19 with TRBJ1-2, with 7 bases that match TRBD1. The CDR3 has 15 amino acids. CDR1 LNHDA and CDR2 SQIVND come from the germline V gene (reference sequence). J was trimmed by 2 bases and V by 1 base; bases with no gene match: 4. DNA of the CDR3: TGTGCCAGTAGTATAGTACTGGGACAGAACTATGGCTACACCTTC. It translates to CASSIVLGQNYGYTF.

J is TRBJ2-2 and V is TRBV27; tentatively, D is TRBD1 (6 bases). Germline lookup yields CDR1 MNHEY and CDR2 SMNVEV (reference sequence). V was pared by 4 bases and J by 0 bases, with 18 bases between. This CDR3 is built from 18 residues. The CDR3 DNA is TGTGCCAGCAGTTCCACCTGGACAGAAACTTCGAACACCGGGGAGCTGTTTTTT. The encoded protein is CASSSTWTETSNTGELFF.

The table lists this clone with a count of one. The V and J genes are TRBV2 and TRBJ2-7; 7 bases fit TRBD2. CDR1 is SNHLY, CDR2 FYNNEI, per germline. There are 14 residues in the CDR3. Trimming cost V 6 bases and J 3 bases; bases outside gene matches: 8. This CDR3 reads CASSRWGTNYEQYF. CDR3 nucleotides: TGTGCCAGCAGCAGGTGGGGGACTAACTACGAGCAGTACTTC.

The rearrangement uses TRBV27 and TRBJ2-5; 11 bases agree with TRBD1. CDR3 size: 14 residues. Germline-derived CDR1 and CDR2 are MNHEY and SMNVEV (reference sequence). After removal of 4 bases from V and 5 bases from J, the junction contained 3 bases not matched to a gene. DNA for the CDR3: TGTGCCAGCAGTTGGACAGGGGGCGGGGAGACCCAGTACTTC. Residues: CASSWTGGGETQYF.

There are a few counts of this clone. This chain connects TRBV11-2 to TRBJ2-7; 11 bases align to TRBD2. The V gene end was trimmed by 5 bases and the J gene end by 10 bases; junction bases not matched to a gene: 7. CDR3 size: 13 residues. Germline CDR1 is SGHAT and CDR2 is FQNNGV. The CDR3 spells CASSPGLAVTQYF. The CDR3 DNA reads as TGTGCCAGCAGCCCGGGACTAGCGGTTACCCAGTACTTC.

The CDR3 region is CASSEARTASGNTIYF. For the CDR3, the DNA is TGTGCCAGCAGTGAAGCGCGGACAGCCTCTGGAAACACCATATATTTT. The J gene is TRBJ1-3, the V gene TRBV6-1; TRBD1 might be the D (6 bases). This CDR3 has 16 amino acids. The V and J ends lost 0 bases and 0 bases respectively, with 9 bases between them. Germline V gives CDR1 MNHNS, CDR2 SASEGT.

V is TRBV11-3 and J is TRBJ2-2; no firm D call. V was trimmed by 3 bases and J by 5 bases, leaving 4 bases between them. CDR3 size: 12 residues. The germline gives CDR1 SGHNT, CDR2 YENEEA. The chain's CDR3 is CASSFETGELFF. Here the CDR3 DNA reads TGTGCCAGCAGCTTCGAGACCGGGGAGCTGTTTTTT. Supplemented by reference TRBV11-3 and TRBJ2-2, the full variable domain reads EAGVVQSPRYKIIEKKQPVAFWCNPISGHNTLYWYLQNLGQGPELLIRYENEEAVDDSQLPKDRFSAERLKGVDSTLKIQPAELGDSAVYLCASSFETGELFFGEGSRLTVL.

This clone has more than one count but fewer than ten. J is TRBJ1-1 and V is TRBV7-2, with D uncertain. Looked up from germline, CDR1 is SGHTA and CDR2 is FQGNSA. V gave up 1 base and J gave up 1 base, with 4 bases separating them. CDR3 length: 13 residues. CDR3 sequence: CASSLVKNTEAFF. The CDR3 DNA follows: TGTGCCAGCAGCTTAGTCAAGAACACTGAAGCTTTCTTT. The full variable domain, with the rest looked up from reference TRBV7-2 and TRBJ1-1, is GAGVSQSPSNKVTEKGKDVELRCDPISGHTALYWYRQSLGQGLEFLIYFQGNSAPDKSGLPSDRFSAERTGGSVSTLTIQRTQQEDSAVYLCASSLVKNTEAFFGQGTRLTVV.

With respect to this clone: Mismatch with germline at one junction end may stem from a read error. V is TRBV7-9 and J is TRBJ1-1; 11 bases are shared with TRBD1. This CDR3 is 16 amino acids long. Germline CDR1 reads SEHNR; CDR2 reads FQNEAQ (reference sequence). As DNA, the CDR3 is TGTTCCAGCCAATATATACGGACAGGGGGCTGCACTGAAGCTTTCTTT. Encoded protein: CSSQYIRTGGCTEAFF.

The CDR3 DNA is TGCAGCGTTGAAGCAGGGTTTTCTGGAAACACCATATATTTT. Translation: CSVEAGFSGNTIYF. The V call is TRBV29-1, the J call TRBJ1-3; the D gene is possibly TRBD1 (5 bases). The ends were cut back, 1 base at V and 1 base at J, with 8 bases in the middle. The germline V gene has CDR1 SQVTM and CDR2 ANQGSEA. The CDR3 extends over 14 amino acids.

The chain has TRBV7-6 and TRBJ2-7; D gene uncertain. V lost 4 bases to trimming and J lost 2 bases, with 18 bases between them. This CDR3 is 16 amino acids long. The germline CDR1 and CDR2 sequences are SGHVS and FNYEAQ. The DNA of the CDR3 is TGTGCCAGCAGCTCCCCGATCCGAGAGACTCCCTACGAGCAGTACTTC. Its protein is CASSSPIRETPYEQYF.